Listed here are 30 T cell receptor beta chains from one sample, sequenced in a study of CD8+CD57+ T cells in acquired aplastic anemia. TCR beta VDJ and CDR3 were profiled, and genomic DNA was the template. TCRdb re-derived calls from the reads in MiXCR, one entry per CDR3 protein. This table has over 150,000 distinct CDR3 sequences, over 50% appearing once. Patients selected for sequencing had displayed CD8+CD57+ cell expansion by flow cytometry. Sequencing was carried out using sorted CD4+, CD8+, or CD8+CD57+ T cells (not recorded which) from PBMCs. These receptor sequences come from a human donor with aplastic anemia.

The gene calls are TRBV7-9 and TRBJ2-1; D is ambiguous. CDR1 and CDR2 from the germline V gene are SEHNR and FQNEAQ (reference sequence). The CDR3 extends over 12 amino acids. Between the trimmed V and J ends, which lost 5 bases and 7 bases, there was a span of 9 bases. CDR3 in amino acids: CASSPDDNEQFF. DNA of the CDR3: TGTGCCAGCAGCCCGGACGATAATGAGCAGTTCTTC.

This clonotype was observed many times. The chain joins TRBV7-9 to TRBJ2-7; 8 bases are shared with TRBD2. CDR1 is SEHNR and CDR2 is FQNEAQ in the germline V gene (reference sequence). J lost 3 bases, V lost 7 bases, and 5 bases had no gene match. This CDR3 spans 13 amino acids. Here the CDR3 reads CASTGGGIYEQYF. In DNA, the CDR3 is TGTGCCAGCACCGGGGGGGGGATCTACGAGCAGTACTTC.

This clonotype appeared many times. The J gene is TRBJ1-1, the V gene TRBV11-1, with 8 nucleotides matching TRBD1. The length of the CDR3 is 18 residues. Germline-derived CDR1 and CDR2 are SGHAT and FQDESV (reference sequence). The J segment lost 4 bases and the V segment lost 5 bases, leaving 18 bases of the junction unmatched. CDR3 bases: TGTGCCAGCAGCGACCCATGGACAGGGTCGGGTTCGGGCACTGAAGCTTTCTTT. Protein sequence: CASSDPWTGSGSGTEAFF.

The chain carries TRBV12-3 or TRBV12-4 and TRBJ2-3, with 8 nucleotides matching TRBD2. This CDR3 spans 15 amino acids. V dropped 5 bases and J dropped 1; count of bases not matched to a gene: 5. The CDR3 spells CASSPLAGRTDTQYF. Written as DNA, the CDR3 is TGTGCCAGCAGTCCCTTAGCGGGGCGCACAGATACGCAGTATTTT.

The table lists this clonotype with many counts. The V and J genes are TRBV3-1 and TRBJ2-5, with 10 nucleotides matching TRBD2. This CDR3 spans 18 amino acids. Looked up from germline, CDR1 is LGHDT and CDR2 is YNNKEL (reference sequence). Trimming at V came to 1 base and at J to 0 bases, leaving 8 bases not matched to a gene. CDR3 region: CASSQAPGLAEYQETQYF. DNA of the CDR3: TGTGCCAGCAGCCAAGCCCCCGGACTAGCGGAATACCAAGAGACCCAGTACTTC.

The chain carries TRBV19 and TRBJ2-1; D tentatively fits TRBD1 or TRBD2 (5 bases each). Trimming cost V 3 bases and J 6 bases, with 15 bases left between them. The CDR3 has 15 amino acids. Germline CDR1 is LNHDA and CDR2 is SQIVND (reference sequence). The CDR3 bases are TGTGCCAGTAGTATCGGGGCGACCTTCGTCAATGAGCAGTTCTTC. Protein: CASSIGATFVNEQFF. The full variable domain, its missing parts supplied by reference TRBV19 and TRBJ2-1, is DGGITQSPKYLFRKEGQNVTLSCEQNLNHDAMYWYRQDPGQGLRLIYYSQIVNDFQKGDIAEGYSVSREKKESFPLTVTSAQKNPTAFYLCASSIGATFVNEQFFGPGTRLTVL.

This clonotype was seen many times. The rearrangement joins TRBV15 to TRBJ2-3; 8 bases line up with TRBD2. From germline, CDR1 is LNHNV and CDR2 YYDKDF (reference sequence). J lost 6 bases, V lost 0 bases, and 8 bases had no gene match. The CDR3 sequence is 16 residues long. CDR3 loop: CATSREQAAGVDTQYF. CDR3 nucleotides: TGTGCCACCAGCAGAGAGCAAGCAGCGGGGGTCGATACGCAGTATTTT.

This chain links TRBV7-2 with TRBJ2-7; D remains ambiguous. CDR1 and CDR2 (germline): SGHTA, FQGNSA. V was clipped by 5 bases and J by 0 bases, with 14 bases between them. The length of the CDR3 is 15 residues. CDR3 sequence (DNA): TGTGCCAGCAGCCTGACCTTGTCGGGCTCCTACGAGCAGTACTTC. Its protein is CASSLTLSGSYEQYF.

The chain joins TRBV7-2 to TRBJ2-7; no clear D. Germline V gene lookup returns CDR1 SGHTA and CDR2 FQGNSA. This CDR3 is built from 12 residues. Trimming took off 2 bases at V and 7 bases at J, with 9 bases between the two ends. The DNA of the CDR3 is TGTGCCAGCAGCTTATTGGTCAGGGAGCAGTACTTC. Translated, it gives CASSLLVREQYF.

This clonotype was observed many times. V is TRBV5-1 and J is TRBJ2-7; no definite D call. This CDR3 is built from 13 residues. Germline V lookup: CDR1 SGHRS, CDR2 YFSETQ. Trimming removed 0 bases from V and 0 bases from J, with 4 bases in between. CDR3 region: CASSLDLSYEQYF. CDR3 nucleotide sequence: TGCGCCAGCAGCTTGGATCTCTCCTACGAGCAGTACTTC.

This chain links TRBV19 with TRBJ2-5; TRBD1 aligns across 8 bases. Germline assignment: CDR1 LNHDA and CDR2 SQIVND (reference sequence). The CDR3 length is 15 residues. V lost 4 bases to trimming and J lost 4 bases; unmatched junction nucleotides: 8. CDR3 in amino acids: CASSSGQGWRETQYF. The CDR3 DNA reads TGTGCCAGTAGTAGTGGACAGGGTTGGCGAGAGACCCAGTACTTC.

This CDR3 reads CASSGLAKSTGELFF. The CDR3 bases are TGTGCCAGCAGCGGACTAGCAAAGAGCACCGGGGAGCTGTTTTTT. This chain joins TRBV7-6 and TRBJ2-2; 8 positions match TRBD2. This CDR3 contains 15 residues. Germline trimming cut 5 bases from V and 4 bases from J; bases unmatched to any gene: 6. Per the germline V gene, CDR1 is SGHVS and CDR2 is FNYEAQ.

This clonotype was seen repeatedly, ten times or more. This chain connects TRBV19 to TRBJ1-1; D gene uncertain. The germline gives CDR1 LNHDA, CDR2 SQIVND (reference sequence). V dropped 6 bases and J dropped 2 bases, with 7 bases sitting between them. This CDR3 comprises 12 residues. The CDR3 region has the DNA TGTGCCAGTAGGAAAGGTAACACTGAAGCTTTCTTT. Translated, it gives CASRKGNTEAFF.

At least ten counts were recorded for this clonotype. The CDR3 sequence is CASGGGNTIYF. CDR3 DNA sequence: TGTGCCAGCGGGGGGGGAAACACCATATATTTT. The genes are TRBV2 and TRBJ1-3; D may be TRBD1 (5 bases). The germline gives CDR1 SNHLY, CDR2 FYNNEI. This CDR3 comprises 11 residues. V lost 8 bases, J lost 4 bases, and 6 bases lay in between.

The gene calls are TRBV7-9 and TRBJ2-7, with 10 bases fitting TRBD1. Judging by the DNA end, TRBJ2-5 fits better; the J call may be wrong. This CDR3 comprises 15 residues. CDR1 and CDR2 (germline): SEHNR, FQNEAQ (reference sequence). CDR3 sequence: CASSLGQGAGETQYF. CDR3 in DNA: TGTGCCAGCAGCTTAGGACAGGGGGCGGGTGAGACCCAGTACTTC.

The J gene is TRBJ2-5, the V gene TRBV19; perhaps TRBD1 as D (6 bases). V lost 9 bases to trimming and J lost 3 bases, with 20 bases between them. The CDR3 length is 15 residues. Per the germline V gene, CDR1 is LNHDA and CDR2 is SQIVND (reference sequence). Here the CDR3 reads CASSAGGGNKETQYF. CDR3 sequence (DNA): TGTGCCAGCAGTGCGGGTGGGGGCAATAAAGAGACCCAGTACTTC. Based on the CDR3 plus reference TRBV19 and TRBJ2-5, the full variable domain is DGGITQSPKYLFRKEGQNVTLSCEQNLNHDAMYWYRQDPGQGLRLIYYSQIVNDFQKGDIAEGYSVSREKKESFPLTVTSAQKNPTAFYLCASSAGGGNKETQYFGPGTRLLVL.

The J gene is TRBJ2-7, the V gene TRBV14; maybe TRBD1 (8 bases). The CDR3 runs to 15 residues. V was clipped by 2 bases and J by 2 bases, with 13 bases between them. In germline, CDR1 is SGHDN, CDR2 FVKESK. DNA for the CDR3: TGTGCCAGCAGCCAACGGACAGGGAGGGCCTACGAGCAGTACTTC. This sequence encodes CASSQRTGRAYEQYF.

This clonotype was detected ten times or more. The J gene is TRBJ2-4, the V gene TRBV2; D is possibly TRBD1 (5 bases). The CDR3 totals 16 residues. The V end was cut by 3 bases, the J end by 3 bases, with 15 bases between. Per the germline V gene, CDR1 is SNHLY and CDR2 is FYNNEI. CDR3 nucleotide sequence: TGTGCCAGCAGTGACAGGGTGATGACGAACAAAAACATTCAGTACTTC. Translation: CASSDRVMTNKNIQYF. Filled out from reference TRBV2 and TRBJ2-4, the complete variable domain reads EPEVTQTPSHQVTQMGQEVILRCVPISNHLYFYWYRQILGQKVEFLVSFYNNEISEKSEIFDDQFSVERPDGSNFTLKIRSTKLEDSAMYFCASSDRVMTNKNIQYFGAGTRLSVL.

The V and J genes are TRBV20-1 and TRBJ2-7, with unresolved D. Germline-derived CDR1 and CDR2 are DFQATT and SNEGSKA (reference sequence). The CDR3 consists of 12 residues. Trimming shortened V by 2 bases and J by 3 bases, and 8 bases separated the two germline ends. As DNA, the CDR3 is TGCAGTGCTAGACAAGGGTTCTACGAGCAGTACTTC. Translation gives CSARQGFYEQYF.

The CDR3 DNA follows: TGTGCCACCAGTGATTCCAACAGGAACGCGAATGGCTACACCTTC. As protein: CATSDSNRNANGYTF. V and J are TRBV24-1 and TRBJ1-2, with D perhaps TRBD1 (5 bases). Trimming cost V 2 bases and J 6 bases, with 15 bases left between them. The germline V gene encodes CDR1 KGHDR and CDR2 SFDVKD. This CDR3 has 15 amino acids.

This clonotype was counted ten times or more. The CDR3 coding sequence is TGTGCCAGCACCCCCCAGACTAGCGGGGGGGCAGGGTACAATGAGCAGTTCTTC. Translating it yields CASTPQTSGGAGYNEQFF. V usage is TRBV12-3 or TRBV12-4 and J usage is TRBJ2-1; 14 bases match TRBD2. This CDR3 region has 18 residues. Unmatched junction bases numbered 12, after V lost 7 bases and J lost 4 bases.

The chain employs TRBV25-1 and TRBJ2-6, with D perhaps TRBD1 (6 bases). Looked up from germline, CDR1 is MGHDK and CDR2 is SYGVNS. Trimming took off 5 bases at V and 0 bases at J, with 11 bases between the two ends. There are 16 residues in the CDR3. The CDR3, as DNA: TGTGCCAGCAGTCCGGGACAAAGCTCTGGGGCCAACGTCCTGACTTTC. This encodes CASSPGQSSGANVLTF.

As regards this clonotype: A much bigger clone sits one base away, suggesting this may be a read error. The V gene is TRBV19, the J gene TRBJ1-2; a possible D gene is TRBD1 (6 bases). CDR3 length: 13 amino acids. The germline gives CDR1 LNHDA, CDR2 SQIVND (reference sequence). V lost 6 bases, J lost 4 bases, and 12 bases lay in between. CDR3 sequence reads: CASRGDRSYGYTF. CDR3 bases: TGTGCCAGTAGGGGAGACAGGAGCTATGGCTACACCTTC.

The chain employs TRBV29-1 and TRBJ2-7; the D is unclear. Trimming removed 2 bases at V and 1 base at J, with 3 bases between. This CDR3 has 11 amino acids. Germline CDR1 is SQVTM and CDR2 is ANQGSEA. CDR3 region: CSVELSYEQYF. The CDR3 DNA is TGCAGCGTTGAATTATCCTACGAGCAGTACTTC.

The V and J genes are TRBV7-9 and TRBJ2-7; weak D call: TRBD1 (6 bases). V lost 2 bases to trimming and J lost 3 bases, with 14 bases between them. Germline V gives CDR1 SEHNR, CDR2 FQNEAQ (reference sequence). There are 15 residues in the CDR3. CDR3 protein: CASSLNEGGIYEQYF. The CDR3 region has the DNA TGTGCCAGCAGCTTAAACGAAGGGGGAATCTACGAGCAGTACTTC.

The chain recombines TRBV20-1 with TRBJ2-3; D gene unclear. Germline lookup yields CDR1 DFQATT and CDR2 SNEGSKA (reference sequence). The ends were cut back, 0 bases at V and 0 bases at J, with 10 bases in the middle. This CDR3 has 15 amino acids. The CDR3 spells CSARDSTRSTDTQYF. The CDR3 coding sequence is TGCAGTGCTAGAGATTCGACACGCAGCACAGATACGCAGTATTTT.

The chain links TRBV2 to TRBJ2-7; 11 bases map to TRBD2. The junction had 4 bases not matched to a gene; V was cut back by 3 bases and J by 3 bases. The CDR3 extends over 15 amino acids. Per the germline V gene, CDR1 is SNHLY and CDR2 is FYNNEI. The DNA of the CDR3 is TGTGCCAGCAGTGAGCCTAGCGGGAGGAACTACGAGCAGTACTTC. Amino acid sequence: CASSEPSGRNYEQYF.

The V gene is TRBV29-1, the J gene TRBJ2-7; D gene unclear. Germline CDR1 is SQVTM and CDR2 is ANQGSEA. With 0 bases removed from V and 4 bases from J, the gap between germline ends came to 10 bases. This CDR3 spans 13 amino acids. In DNA form, the CDR3 reads TGCAGCGTTGAAGACGAGCGAAAATACGAGCAGTACTTC. It is translated as CSVEDERKYEQYF.

This clonotype occurred many times. The genes are TRBV7-6 and TRBJ2-1, with 11 positions matching TRBD2. V lost 5 bases, J lost 8 bases, and 8 bases stayed unmatched. The germline CDR1 and CDR2 sequences are SGHVS and FNYEAQ. CDR3 length: 15 residues. This CDR3 reads CASSHGRLAGYEQFF. CDR3 in DNA: TGTGCCAGCAGCCACGGTCGACTAGCGGGGTATGAGCAGTTCTTC.

In this sample, this clonotype turned up many times. This sequence joins TRBV10-3 and TRBJ2-2, with 9 positions matching TRBD1. This CDR3 is built from 15 residues. The J segment lost 5 bases and the V segment lost 6 bases, leaving 7 bases of the junction unmatched. Germline CDR1 is ENHRY and CDR2 is SYGVKD. CDR3 protein: CAIRGQGFGTGELFF. CDR3 coding DNA: TGTGCCATCAGAGGACAGGGGTTTGGGACCGGGGAGCTGTTTTTT.